This T cell receptor (beta chain) was retrieved from a study of T cells in Graves' hyperthyroidism and ophthalmopathy. Amplified regions were TCR beta CDR3 sequences from RNA transcripts. HTBI primers were used for first-round RT-PCR of the TCR CDR3. TCRdb itself ran the multiplex PCR reads through MiXCR, one entry per CDR3 protein. Of 500,000 to 600,000 distinct CDR3 sequences listed, about half were seen once; the top ten hold around 17%. This CDR3 region has 14 residues. CDR1 and CDR2 from the germline V gene are MDHEN and SYDVKM. The study's findings and limits: From stable hyperthyroidism, ophthalmopathy was separated by a 13 V-J model.

Details on this clonotype: Its antigen is not identified.

The chain links TRBV28 to TRBJ1-2, with TRBD1 identical over 9 bases. The sequence was obtained from an adult woman with Graves' disease, either hyperthyroidism or ophthalmopathy (not recorded which). Sequencing was performed on peripheral blood or thyroid tissue (not recorded which). CDR3 region: CTTGGFPTNYGYTF. In DNA, the CDR3 is TGTACGACAGGGGGGTTCCCAACCAACTATGGCTACACCTTC.